This paragraph covers one TCR beta chain sequence. Living in roughly 23 US areas, the participants were between roughly 18 and 95 years of age. Cohorts were based on clinical histories the participants reported. The data are from a study of blood T cell repertoires in COVID-19. As processed by the authors: Reference gene primer amplification gave nucleated cell count estimates. The data were produced by immunoSEQ multiplex PCR, yet TCRdb's version contains in-frame clones alone and is incomplete. V and J calls and clone size are those listed in that table; D and trimming were worked out from the DNA. The table records about 480,000 clones, nearly 90% of them present only once. CDR3 length: 14 amino acids. J gave up 6 bases and V 4 bases, and 3 bases lay outside the gene matches. The germline gives CDR1 MDHEN, CDR2 SYDVKM.

The source material was PBMCs or T cells enriched from blood (not recorded which). J is TRBJ2-1 and V is TRBV28, with TRBD1 identical over 10 bases. The TCR comes from a woman younger than 35 with acute COVID-19. The CDR3 loop reads CASSSGTGVNEQFF. CDR3 DNA sequence: TGTGCCAGCAGTTCCGGGACAGGGGTCAATGAGCAGTTCTTC.